The rows below give T cell receptor beta chains drawn from one sample of a study of blood T cell repertoires in COVID-19. Repertoires were generated with immunoSEQ multiplex PCR, while TCRdb's copy carries only in-frame clones and drops some. The sample contains around 250,000 clones, about four fifths of which appear only once. Sequenced input: PBMCs or T cells enriched from blood (not recorded which). All receptors come from a man aged 35 to 55 who had been exposed to COVID-19. CDR3s leave out the opening cysteine and the closing phenylalanine or tryptophan. Fields, in order: CDR3 protein, J gene, V gene.

CDR3: ASSVRGELF
J: TRBJ2-2
V: TRBV11-3

CDR3: ASSQEGGAGNTIY
J: TRBJ1-3
V: TRBV3-1/TRBV3-2

CDR3: ASSQDRSGTQY
J: TRBJ2-3
V: TRBV14

CDR3: ASSVTVKPTRGGYT
J: TRBJ1-2
V: TRBV9

CDR3: ASSFRGYEQY
J: TRBJ2-7
V: TRBV12-3/TRBV12-4

CDR3: AWSVPPAGVYEQY
J: TRBJ2-7
V: TRBV30

CDR3: ASSFNRGNTGELF
J: TRBJ2-2
V: TRBV7-2

CDR3: ASSDWGRAGNEQF
J: TRBJ2-1
V: TRBV19

CDR3: ASSPGLSLPEQF
J: TRBJ2-1
V: TRBV10-2

CDR3: ASSLGGTDTDTQY
J: TRBJ2-3
V: TRBV5-1

CDR3: ASSLPDNEQF
J: TRBJ2-1
V: TRBV5-5

CDR3: ASGLVHGGNGELF
J: TRBJ2-2
V: TRBV12-5

CDR3: AWNTGRSSPLH
J: TRBJ1-6
V: TRBV30

CDR3: ASSYLAPPPPHEQF
J: TRBJ2-1
V: TRBV6-5

CDR3: AISGRTGEHYNEQF
J: TRBJ2-1
V: TRBV10-3

CDR3: ASSLSGFFTQY
J: TRBJ2-3
V: TRBV7-9

CDR3: ASTKSGGPVNEKLF
J: TRBJ1-4
V: TRBV7-9

CDR3: ASSLVRGTTYGYT
J: TRBJ1-2
V: TRBV7-8

CDR3: ASSLSDGANYGYT
J: TRBJ1-2
V: TRBV11-2

CDR3: SASSEPNEQF
J: TRBJ2-1
V: TRBV20-1

CDR3: ASSTQTGAKKLF
J: TRBJ1-4
V: TRBV5-1

CDR3: SVGGGIGQPQH
J: TRBJ1-5
V: TRBV29-1

CDR3: ASSPQTEANYGYT
J: TRBJ1-2
V: TRBV9

CDR3: ASSSTGVTQY
J: TRBJ2-3
V: TRBV6-2/TRBV6-3

CDR3: ASRGGQVVTGELF
J: TRBJ2-2
V: TRBV27

CDR3: SAGTEVHEQY
J: TRBJ2-7
V: TRBV29-1

CDR3: ASSLAGGGSYEQY
J: TRBJ2-7
V: TRBV5-1

CDR3: ASSWDNYEQY
J: TRBJ2-7
V: TRBV7-8

CDR3: ASSQDGNRGRYEQY
J: TRBJ2-7
V: TRBV4-2

CDR3: ASSLAPGTYEQY
J: TRBJ2-7
V: TRBV7-9

CDR3: SVGGPLIGAF
J: TRBJ1-1
V: TRBV29-1

CDR3: ASSVQGGFDGYT
J: TRBJ1-2
V: TRBV25-1

CDR3: ASSISEDILIYEQY
J: TRBJ2-7
V: TRBV19

CDR3: AWTDDGYT
J: TRBJ1-2
V: TRBV30

CDR3: ASSEPSTYEQF
J: TRBJ2-1
V: TRBV6-1

CDR3: ASSPMGPRGGLEQF
J: TRBJ2-1
V: TRBV7-3

CDR3: ASSIDGTSGSSFTNYEQY
J: TRBJ2-7
V: TRBV19

CDR3: ASSLEAGADTQY
J: TRBJ2-3
V: TRBV5-5

CDR3: ASSLELAGVLTGELF
J: TRBJ2-2
V: TRBV11-2

CDR3: ASKTGGLVDEQF
J: TRBJ2-1
V: TRBV2

CDR3: SARTRSTDTQY
J: TRBJ2-3
V: TRBV29-1

CDR3: SVAGQGATGELF
J: TRBJ2-2
V: TRBV29-1

CDR3: ASSRRLVAGEETQY
J: TRBJ2-5
V: TRBV4-2

CDR3: ASSSTGLASYSYEQY
J: TRBJ2-7
V: TRBV27

CDR3: ASSATGAGGANVLT
J: TRBJ2-6
V: TRBV21-1

CDR3: ASDRENTEAF
J: TRBJ1-1
V: TRBV2

CDR3: ASSPYGQGGAF
J: TRBJ1-1
V: TRBV7-2

CDR3: ASTEAGNTIY
J: TRBJ1-3
V: TRBV6-5

CDR3: ASSLGIITLGEAF
J: TRBJ1-1
V: TRBV7-2

CDR3: ASTFLGAGQDTQY
J: TRBJ2-3
V: TRBV5-1

CDR3: ASLSRAGANVLT
J: TRBJ2-6
V: TRBV27

CDR3: ASSRQVFSGDKVSSYEQY
J: TRBJ2-7
V: TRBV4-1

CDR3: ASTRGGSGANVLT
J: TRBJ2-6
V: TRBV5-1

CDR3: ASSRTATGNEQY
J: TRBJ2-7
V: TRBV5-4